This T cell receptor beta chain was recovered during a study of blood T cells in healthy people across ages (dated by TCRdb to the mid-2010s). For context, the study as a whole: Template switching captured roughly one uniquely barcoded TCR beta cDNA molecule per two T cells in model experiments. Age-related changes in TCR beta repertoire diversity were measured in the study by deep sequencing normalized with unique cDNA molecular identifiers. Four age groups were formed from the donors: young (average about 15 years), middle-aged (roughly 38), aged (around 62) and long-lived (approximately 80). To avoid experimental bias, donors of different ages were randomly spread across the sequencing lanes. Two additional independent replicas of 1 million unique cDNA reads from the same blood draw were analyzed for two donors (one aged 18 to 29 and one aged 80 or older).

In this sample, this clonotype turned up a few times. The clone's antigen remains unknown. It has no much larger one-base neighbor in the sample; base qualities were not kept. The library relied on 5' RACE. TCRdb lists the instrument as Illumina HiSeq 2500. A second PCR of about 6 to 12 cycles was performed with a sample-barcoded 5' primer and a J-beta primer mix. Each TCR beta cDNA molecule received a unique molecular identifier from a template-switch 5' adaptor carrying 12 random nucleotides. Each sample yielded at least 2.5 million CDR3-containing paired-end reads. The Mint cDNA synthesis kit, primed by a TRBC-specific oligonucleotide, was used to synthesize first-strand cDNA from all RNA. After uracil-DNA glycosylase treatment, a first 18-cycle PCR used universal primers M1SS and BC2_uni_R on all cDNA. The study's own analysis went as follows. Normalization of each sample was performed by random selection of 1 million high-quality reads, each carrying a distinct molecular identifier. Instead of being binned into consensus sequences, reads that shared molecular identifiers were thrown out. MiTCR, with a Q25 quality threshold and the strictest error-elimination algorithm, was used for CDR3 identification, clonotype clustering and error correction. A nonparametric unseen species model using Euler transformation provided a lower-bound estimate of total TCR beta diversity. TCRdb reprocessed the public reads (quality trimming at Q25 with fastp, clone calling with MiXCR) and kept in-frame beta chains. Identical CDR3 protein sequences are pooled into one entry, listed with their most common genes and DNA. These V and J calls originate from TCRdb's pipeline instead of the authors' own analysis. This sample gives more than 650,000 distinct CDR3 sequences in total; approximately 22% of them show up just once. Together, the top ten hold approximately 20% of the sample.

Systemically healthy Caucasian individuals from Russia, 39 in total and aged about 6 to 100 years, were included as donors. Each donor gave about 9.8 milliliters of peripheral blood, drawn into EDTA-treated Vacutainer tubes. Ficoll-Paque density-gradient centrifugation was used to isolate PBMCs, with at least 6.5 million per sample. Total RNA was extracted from PBMCs with Trizol reagent, with at least 5.5 micrograms obtained per sample. Naive CD45RAhigh/CD27high T cell percentages were measured by flow cytometry on a PBMC aliquot from every donor. From the cysteine through the phenylalanine, the CDR3 covers 20 amino acids. Only the CDR3 region is kept as DNA, spanning 60 bases read in frame from base 1. For CDR1 and CDR2, the germline V gene lists LGHNA and YNFKEQ. Germline trimming: 1 base from V, 0 bases from J; junction bases outside gene matches: 14. What the study reported, not specific to this receptor: Observed TCR beta diversity per million T cells fell roughly linearly with age, and a significant reduction was already apparent by age around 36. Since profiling was done on bulk unsorted PBMCs, naive and antigen-experienced compartments could not be conclusively compared. A strong correlation was found between observed TCR beta diversity and the percentage of naive T cells measured by flow cytometry. Estimates of total diversity based on one million sequenced T cells were considered lower bounds and underestimates. Compared with the aged group, more naive CD4+ T cells, fewer expanded clones and increased TCR diversity were shown by the long-lived group, suggesting age selection. Because donor CMV infection status was unknown, age-related changes in expanded clonotypes were potentially confounded.

This clonotype was obtained from a man in his 70s in good health. In this chain, TRBV4-2 is recombined with TRBJ1-3, and 8 bases in between align with TRBD1. Sequencing was performed on blood. In nucleotide form, the sequence is TGTGCCAGCAGCCAAGGGCCAGGGGGCACCTTACCCTCCTCTGGAAACACCATATATTTT. It translates to CASSQGPGGTLPSSGNTIYF.